The 17 T cell receptor beta chains presented below share a single source sample, sequenced in a study of molecular identifiers for immune sequencing clone quantification. Each CDR3 protein gets one entry after TCRdb re-called the PCR reads with MiXCR. This table has around 94,000 distinct CDR3 sequences, under 40% appearing once. The source material was naive CD8+ T cells from blood, with Jurkat cell RNA spiked in. Subset: FACS-sorted CD8+CD4-CCR7+CD45RA+ naive T cells. These receptors all stem from a human donor in good health. Some libraries in this study had Jurkat cell RNA spiked in.

This clonotype was detected ten times or more. The chain couples TRBV29-1 to TRBJ2-7, with TRBD2 as a possible D gene (6 bases). The germline V and J ends were trimmed by 1 base and 3 bases, with 10 bases remaining between them. CDR1 and CDR2 from the germline V gene are SQVTM and ANQGSEA. The CDR3 totals 13 residues. CDR3 region: CSVEGGKGYEQYF. CDR3 DNA sequence: TGCAGCGTTGAAGGCGGGAAGGGCTACGAGCAGTACTTC.

This clonotype was recorded many times. The gene calls are TRBV28 and TRBJ2-7, with TRBD2 matching 8 bases. The V segment lost 6 bases and the J segment 4 bases; nucleotides outside the gene matches: 2. From germline, CDR1 is MDHEN and CDR2 SYDVKM. The CDR3 is 12 residues long. In DNA form, the CDR3 reads TGTGCCAGCAGAACTAGCGGTTACGAGCAGTACTTC. Its protein product is CASRTSGYEQYF.

This rearrangement joins TRBV12-3 or TRBV12-4 to TRBJ2-6; 8 bases align to TRBD2. The CDR3 loop spans 17 amino acids. V was clipped by 6 bases and J by 1 base; unmatched bases: 8. In DNA form, the CDR3 reads TGTGCCAGCAGCCACCCGTCGGGGGGGTCTGGGGCCAACGTCCTGACTTTC. This translates into CASSHPSGGSGANVLTF.

This chain connects TRBV7-8 to TRBJ2-5; either TRBD1 or TRBD2 may supply D (6 bases each). The CDR3 is 15 amino acids. With 6 bases removed from V and 1 base from J, the gap between germline ends came to 15 bases. Germline CDR1 reads SGHVS; CDR2 reads FQNEAQ. CDR3 DNA sequence: TGTGCCAGCAGTGCTAGTGGGGGGCCCCAAGAGACCCAGTACTTC. This translates into CASSASGGPQETQYF.

This sequence joins TRBV7-6 and TRBJ2-1; D may be TRBD2 (6 bases). Germline CDR1 and CDR2: SGHVS and FNYEAQ. Trimming cost V 5 bases and J 7 bases, with 21 bases left between them. The CDR3 sequence is 16 residues long. Written as DNA, the CDR3 is TGTGCCAGCAGCGCGGGGTTACTAGTAGTAAGGAATGAGCAGTTCTTC. Protein sequence: CASSAGLLVVRNEQFF.

This clonotype showed up many times. The CDR3 region is CASSMREDLTDTQYF. The CDR3 coding sequence is TGTGCCAGCAGTATGCGGGAGGACCTCACAGATACGCAGTATTTT. The chain employs TRBV28 and TRBJ2-3; 8 bases are a match to TRBD2. This CDR3 contains 15 residues. J lost 2 bases, V lost 5 bases, and 6 bases had no gene match. Germline CDR1 MDHEN, CDR2 SYDVKM.

This chain links TRBV20-1 with TRBJ2-7, with 7 bases lining up with TRBD2. V shed 3 bases and J 4 bases; nucleotides not matched to a gene: 9. This CDR3 has 14 amino acids. In germline, CDR1 is DFQATT, CDR2 SNEGSKA (reference sequence). Here the CDR3 reads CSASWREKPYEQYF. The DNA for the CDR3 is TGCAGTGCTAGTTGGCGGGAGAAGCCTTACGAGCAGTACTTC.

This clonotype was seen more than once but under ten times. The rearrangement links TRBV5-1 to TRBJ2-1, with TRBD2 matching 7 bases. CDR1 is SGHRS and CDR2 is YFSETQ in the germline V gene. V gave up 3 bases and J gave up 2 bases; unmatched junction bases: 11. This CDR3 is 17 amino acids long. This CDR3 is CASSSQIQLAAYNEQFF. CDR3 nucleotides: TGCGCCAGCAGCTCACAAATTCAGCTAGCGGCCTACAATGAGCAGTTCTTC.

As concerns this clonotype: Sequence at one end of the junction differs from germline and may be a read error. This rearrangement joins TRBV20-1 to TRBJ2-7; D remains unclear. The germline V gene has CDR1 DFQATT and CDR2 SNEGSKA (reference sequence). The CDR3 totals 14 residues. CDR3 sequence (DNA): TGCAGTGCTGGAGATTACCACGGAAGCTACGAGCAGTACTTC. Its protein product is CSAGDYHGSYEQYF.

A remark on this clonotype: Mismatch with germline at one junction end may stem from a read error. V usage is TRBV18 and J usage is TRBJ2-3; D unclear. From germline, CDR1 is KGHSH and CDR2 LQKENI. The CDR3 runs 11 residues. CDR3 sequence: CASSPGDTQCF. In nucleotides, the CDR3 is TGTGCCAGCTCACCAGGCGATACACAGTGTTTT. The entire variable domain, with the rest obtained from reference TRBV18 and TRBJ2-3, is as follows: NAGVMQNPRHLVRRRGQEARLRCSPMKGHSHVYWYRQLPEEGLKFMVYLQKENIIDESGMPKERFSAEFPKEGPSILRIQQVVRGDSAAYFCASSPGDTQCFGPGTRLTVL.

This clonotype was seen at least ten times. The V gene is TRBV19, the J gene TRBJ2-6; no firm D call. Germline assignment: CDR1 LNHDA and CDR2 SQIVND (reference sequence). CDR3 length: 13 residues. V dropped 6 bases and J dropped 0 bases, with 3 bases sitting between them. CDR3 region: CASRTSGANVLTF. The DNA of the CDR3 is TGTGCCAGTAGGACCTCTGGGGCCAACGTCCTGACTTTC.

This clonotype has only a few counts. The chain recombines TRBV12-5 with TRBJ1-1, with D maybe TRBD1 (5 bases). The V end was cut by 4 bases, the J end by 9 bases, with 9 bases between. The CDR3 is 11 amino acids. Germline V gives CDR1 LGHNT, CDR2 FRNRAP. CDR3 nucleotide sequence: TGTGCTAGTGGTTCGGGACCCCAAGCTTTCTTT. Protein: CASGSGPQAFF.

This sequence joins TRBV28 and TRBJ1-2; D not certain. The CDR3 covers 13 residues. CDR1 and CDR2 from the germline V gene are MDHEN and SYDVKM. Trimming cost V 6 bases and J 4 bases, with 12 bases left between them. The CDR3 here is CASSRSRGYGYTF. The CDR3 DNA reads as TGTGCCAGCAGCCGTTCTAGAGGCTATGGCTACACCTTC.

J is TRBJ2-2 and V is TRBV4-3, with D tentatively TRBD2 (6 bases). Germline CDR1 and CDR2: LGHNA and YSLEER. The CDR3 has 17 residues. Trimming left V 2 bases short and J 5 bases short, with 18 bases between. The CDR3 here is CASSQIQAGTETGELFF. Here the CDR3 DNA reads TGCGCCAGCAGCCAAATACAGGCGGGAACGGAGACCGGGGAGCTGTTTTTT.

The V gene is TRBV2, the J gene TRBJ1-4; a possible D gene is TRBD1 (6 bases). The CDR3 is 15 residues long. Germline CDR1 SNHLY, CDR2 FYNNEI. V dropped 2 bases and J dropped 7 bases, with 14 bases sitting between them. Here the CDR3 reads CASSELHRAAEKLFF. CDR3 sequence (DNA): TGTGCCAGCAGTGAATTACACAGGGCTGCTGAAAAACTGTTTTTT.

This clonotype was seen ten or more times. The rearrangement joins TRBV25-1 to TRBJ1-5; D unresolved. CDR1 and CDR2 (germline): MGHDK, SYGVNS. The CDR3 is made up of 14 amino acids. The germline V and J ends were trimmed by 3 bases and 5 bases, with 11 bases remaining between them. The CDR3 region has the DNA TGTGCCAGCAGTGATGGCAGAGGATATCAGCCCCAGCATTTT. Amino acid sequence: CASSDGRGYQPQHF. Variable domain in full (rest from reference TRBV25-1 and TRBJ1-5): EADIYQTPRYLVIGTGKKITLECSQTMGHDKMYWYQQDPGMELHLIHYSYGVNSTEKGDLSSESTVSRIRTEHFPLTLESARPSHTSQYLCASSDGRGYQPQHFGDGTRLSIL.

On this clonotype: A single base separates this from a much larger clone, so it may be a read error. In DNA form, the CDR3 reads TGTGCCAGCAGTCTCTTTTCGGGGGCAGGGTACCAAGAGCCCCAGTACTTC. This encodes CASSLFSGAGYQEPQYF. The rearrangement links TRBV12-3 or TRBV12-4 to TRBJ2-5; D may match TRBD1 or TRBD2 (6 bases each). This CDR3 contains 17 residues.